Described below is a single T cell receptor beta chain sequence and its context. Its antigen is still unknown. This CDR3 contains 15 residues. Germline V gene lookup returns CDR1 WNHNN and CDR2 SYGVQD (reference sequence). Deletions cut 5 bases from V and 4 bases from J, with 15 bases between. Profiling relied on immunoSEQ multiplex PCR, and the TCRdb table lists in-frame clones only, not all of them. Of several thousand clones in the sample, approximately 95% are singletons; the top ten hold around 1.6%. Regulatory T cells were sorted from blood as CD4+ CD25-high CD127-low cells. The data were obtained in a study of regulatory and conventional T cells in RAG deficiency. Study-wide results and caveats: Shorter CDR3s in all patient subsets; >80% Treg-Tconv overlap in Omenn.

These data were also filed under a second study, of regulatory T cells. From that study: The PCR used 52 TRBV and 13 TRBJ primers.

The sequencing sample was made of CD127- CD25+ CD4+ Tregs sorted from blood. The V and J genes are TRBV10-1 and TRBJ2-1; D possibly corresponds to TRBD1 (6 bases). This TCR derives from a human donor in good health. The CDR3, as DNA: TGCGCCAGCAGTAATCCCGGGACACCGTACAATGAGCAGTTCTTC. Its translation is CASSNPGTPYNEQFF.